Listed below are T cell receptor beta chains from one sample, sequenced in a study of T cell repertoires in cytomegalovirus infection. TCRdb reanalysed the reads using MiXCR and keeps one entry per CDR3 protein. The table lists about 20,000 distinct CDR3 sequences, over 40% of them singletons. What these receptors recognize is not known. The material sequenced was CD8+ T cells from cultured PBMCs, taken from culture after CMV antigen stimulation. These receptors came from a human donor in good health (CMV status not recorded). Some clones in this sample may be carry-over from other donors' samples. CDR3s include the opening cysteine and the closing phenylalanine or tryptophan. D genes are given only for firm matches. Size tells how often a clone was seen (once, few, many) or the class of an expanded clone, and some rows leave it out.

J gene	V gene	clone size	D gene	CDR3 length	CDR3 protein	CDR3 DNA
TRBJ1-5	TRBV7-8	once	.	14	CASSLDHSNQPQHF	TGTGCCAGCAGCTTGGATCATAGCAATCAGCCCCAGCATTTT
TRBJ1-1	TRBV11-3	.	TRBD1	16	CASSPLVPDRETEAFF	TGTGCCAGCAGCCCTCTAGTACCGGACAGGGAAACTGAAGCTTTCTTT
TRBJ1-5	TRBV7-8	few	.	14	CASSVLGVHQPQHF	TGTGCCAGCAGCGTCCTGGGGGTCCATCAGCCCCAGCATTTT
TRBJ2-1	TRBV5-6	few	TRBD1	15	CASSFGTGTYNEQFF	TGTGCCAGCAGCTTTGGGACAGGTACCTACAATGAGCAGTTCTTC
TRBJ2-5	TRBV7-2	.	.	11	CASSAGRAQYF	TGTGCCAGCAGCGCCGGTAGGGCCCAGTACTTC
TRBJ2-7	TRBV6-1	.	TRBD2	14	CASSLAGASYEQYF	TGTGCCAGCAGTCTAGCGGGGGCCTCCTACGAGCAGTACTTC
TRBJ2-3	TRBV12-3/TRBV12-4	.	.	14	CASSLGPSTDTQYF	TGTGCCAGCAGTTTAGGCCCTAGCACAGATACGCAGTATTTT
TRBJ2-4	TRBV11-3	many	TRBD1	13	CASSVGQGNIQYF	TGTGCCAGCAGCGTGGGACAGGGAAACATTCAGTACTTC
TRBJ2-1	TRBV19	.	TRBD1	16	CASDTGGDLGYNEQFF	TGTGCCAGTGACACAGGGGGCGATTTGGGCTACAATGAGCAGTTCTTC
TRBJ2-3	TRBV7-9	.	.	15	CASSLQLGSTDTQYF	TGTGCCAGCAGCTTACAATTAGGGAGTACAGATACGCAGTATTTT
TRBJ2-7	TRBV4-3	.	.	16	CASSQDKTGRSYEQYF	TGCGCCAGCAGCCAAGATAAGACAGGACGCTCCTACGAGCAGTACTTC
TRBJ1-1	TRBV4-1	.	.	17	CASSQESTEVLNTEAFF	TGCGCCAGCAGCCAAGAGTCGACAGAGGTACTGAACACTGAAGCTTTCTTT
TRBJ1-2	TRBV29-1	.	.	12	CSVPPAGDGYTF	TGCAGCGTCCCACCGGCGGGTGATGGCTACACCTTC
TRBJ2-3	TRBV12-3/TRBV12-4	.	TRBD2	17	CASSTKGLADLGDTQYF	TGTGCCAGCAGTACCAAAGGACTAGCGGACCTAGGAGATACGCAGTATTTT
TRBJ2-1	TRBV6-6	few	TRBD2	14	CASRSLAGGDEQFF	TGTGCCAGCAGATCACTAGCGGGAGGGGATGAGCAGTTCTTC
TRBJ2-1	TRBV10-2	.	TRBD2	15	CASSFTSGSIDEQFF	TGCGCCAGCAGTTTCACTAGCGGGAGTATCGATGAGCAGTTCTTC
TRBJ2-7	TRBV4-1	.	.	14	CASSQGTRGYEQYF	TGCGCCAGCAGCCAAGGCACCAGGGGATACGAGCAGTACTTC
TRBJ2-1	TRBV2	.	TRBD1	16	CASDGRRGQGNTEQFF	TGTGCCAGCGACGGGCGTCGGGGACAGGGGAACACTGAGCAGTTCTTC
TRBJ2-2	TRBV27	.	.	11	CASTAGGELFF	TGTGCCAGCACGGCCGGCGGGGAGCTGTTTTTT
TRBJ2-7	TRBV4-2	few	TRBD2	17	CASSQERLAGTSYEQYF	TGTGCCAGCAGCCAAGAGAGACTAGCGGGTACCTCCTACGAGCAGTACTTC
TRBJ2-1	TRBV27	.	.	14	CASSLVGLANEQFF	TGTGCCAGCAGTTTGGTCGGGCTAGCTAATGAGCAGTTCTTC
TRBJ1-5	TRBV7-4	.	.	15	CASSPGESGNQPQHF	TGTGCCAGCAGCCCAGGGGAATCGGGCAATCAGCCCCAGCATTTT
TRBJ2-3	TRBV7-2	.	.	16	CASSPVWAGPTDTQYF	TGTGCCAGCAGCCCAGTTTGGGCGGGGCCCACAGATACGCAGTATTTT
TRBJ1-5	TRBV10-3	many	.	16	CAISDIGSSSNQPQHF	TGTGCCATCAGTGACATAGGTAGTTCTAGCAATCAGCCCCAGCATTTT
TRBJ2-3	TRBV7-8	.	TRBD2	19	CASSPRVLAGASSTDTQYF	TGTGCCAGCAGCCCTAGGGTTCTAGCGGGGGCCTCTAGCACAGATACGCAGTATTTT
TRBJ2-1	TRBV4-3	.	.	14	CASSQDQGYNEQFF	TGCGCCAGCAGCCAAGATCAGGGATACAATGAGCAGTTCTTC
TRBJ2-7	TRBV12-3/TRBV12-4	few	.	14	CASSPVDRHYEQYF	TGTGCCAGCAGCCCGGTAGACCGGCACTACGAGCAGTACTTC
TRBJ2-6	TRBV2	.	.	13	CAGDSSGANVLTF	TGTGCCGGCGACAGCTCTGGGGCCAACGTCCTGACTTTC
TRBJ2-7	TRBV6-6	.	.	15	CASSFLQTASYEQYF	TGTGCCAGCAGTTTCCTACAGACTGCTTCCTACGAGCAGTACTTC
TRBJ1-1	TRBV29-1	.	TRBD1	15	CSVETPRQGGTEAFF	TGCAGCGTTGAAACCCCACGACAGGGTGGGACTGAAGCTTTCTTT
TRBJ2-1	TRBV4-1	few	.	15	CASSQEGTWNNEQFF	TGCGCCAGCAGCCAAGAGGGGACATGGAACAATGAGCAGTTCTTC
TRBJ2-3	TRBV4-1	.	.	16	CASSQEGLLATDTQYF	TGTGCCAGCAGCCAAGAAGGATTGCTAGCTACAGATACGCAGTATTTT
TRBJ2-1	TRBV7-2	.	TRBD1	16	CASSSIPGQGYNEQFF	TGTGCCAGCAGCTCAATCCCGGGACAGGGTTACAATGAGCAGTTCTTC
TRBJ1-2	TRBV7-6	few	TRBD1	13	CASSSRTGDGYTF	TGTGCCAGCAGCTCAAGGACAGGGGATGGCTACACCTTC
TRBJ2-4	TRBV7-9	.	TRBD1	15	CASSAAQGPKNIQYF	TGTGCCAGCAGCGCCGCACAGGGGCCCAAAAACATTCAGTACTTC
TRBJ1-1	TRBV9	few	TRBD1	12	CASSEGATEAFF	TGTGCCAGCAGCGAGGGGGCAACTGAAGCTTTCTTT
TRBJ2-7	TRBV5-1	few	.	14	CASSLQGQAYEQYF	TGCGCCAGCAGCTTGCAGGGACAAGCCTACGAGCAGTACTTC
TRBJ1-4	TRBV11-2	few	.	16	CASSLGTAPTNEKLFF	TGTGCCAGCAGCTTAGGAACGGCTCCAACTAATGAAAAACTGTTTTTT